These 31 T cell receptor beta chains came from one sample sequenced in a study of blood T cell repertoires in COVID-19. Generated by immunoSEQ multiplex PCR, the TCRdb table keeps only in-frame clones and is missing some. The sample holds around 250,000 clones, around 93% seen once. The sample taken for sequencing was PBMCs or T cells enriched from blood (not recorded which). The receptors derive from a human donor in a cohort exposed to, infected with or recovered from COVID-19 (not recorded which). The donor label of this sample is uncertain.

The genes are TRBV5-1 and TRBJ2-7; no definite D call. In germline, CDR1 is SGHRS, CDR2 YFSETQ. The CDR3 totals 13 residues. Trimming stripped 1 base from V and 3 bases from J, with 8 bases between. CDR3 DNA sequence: TGCGCCAGCAGCTTGAACAGCAACTACGAGCAGTACTTC. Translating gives CASSLNSNYEQYF. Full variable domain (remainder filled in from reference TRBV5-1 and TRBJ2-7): KAGVTQTPRYLIKTRGQQVTLSCSPISGHRSVSWYQQTPGQGLQFLFEYFSETQRNKGNFPGRFSGRQFSNSRSEMNVSTLELGDSALYLCASSLNSNYEQYFGPGTRLTVT.

Written as DNA, the CDR3 is TGTGCCAGCAGTTCCGTCCAGACTGAAGCTTTCTTT. Translation: CASSSVQTEAFF. The V gene is TRBV6-5, the J gene TRBJ1-1; D is undetermined. The CDR3 loop spans 12 amino acids. Trimming pared 4 bases from V and 5 bases from J, leaving 8 bases between. The germline gives CDR1 MNHEY, CDR2 SVGAGI.

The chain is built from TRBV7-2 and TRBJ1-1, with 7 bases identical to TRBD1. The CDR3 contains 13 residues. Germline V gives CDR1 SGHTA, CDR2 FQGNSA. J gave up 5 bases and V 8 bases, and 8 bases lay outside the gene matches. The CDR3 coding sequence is TGTGCCAGCGTCTTACAGGGGCGGACTGAAGCTTTCTTT. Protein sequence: CASVLQGRTEAFF.

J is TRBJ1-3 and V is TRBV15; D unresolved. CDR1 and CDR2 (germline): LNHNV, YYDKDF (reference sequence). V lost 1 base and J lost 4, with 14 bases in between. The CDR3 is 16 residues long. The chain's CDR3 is CATSRGGGSVGNTIYF. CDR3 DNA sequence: TGTGCCACCAGCAGAGGAGGAGGGTCGGTAGGAAACACCATATATTTT.

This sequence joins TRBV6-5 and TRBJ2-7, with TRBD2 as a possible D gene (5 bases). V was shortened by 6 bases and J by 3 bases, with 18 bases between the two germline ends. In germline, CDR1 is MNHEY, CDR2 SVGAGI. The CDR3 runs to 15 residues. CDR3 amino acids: CASRGAPDDRYEQYF. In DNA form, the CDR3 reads TGTGCCAGCAGGGGAGCGCCCGACGATCGCTACGAGCAGTACTTC.

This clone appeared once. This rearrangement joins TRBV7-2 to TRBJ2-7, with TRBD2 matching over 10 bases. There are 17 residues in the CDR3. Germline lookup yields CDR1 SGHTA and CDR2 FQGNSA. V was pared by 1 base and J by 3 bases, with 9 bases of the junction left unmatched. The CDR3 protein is CASSLVQIASGGYEQYF. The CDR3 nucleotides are TGTGCCAGCAGCTTAGTTCAGATCGCTAGCGGGGGCTACGAGCAGTACTTC.

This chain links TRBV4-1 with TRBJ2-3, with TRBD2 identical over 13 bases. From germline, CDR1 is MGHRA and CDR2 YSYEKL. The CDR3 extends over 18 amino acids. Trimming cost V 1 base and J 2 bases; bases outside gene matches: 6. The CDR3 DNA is TGCGCCAGCAGCCAAGCGGGACTAGCGGGGAGAGACACAGATACGCAGTATTTT. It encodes CASSQAGLAGRDTDTQYF.

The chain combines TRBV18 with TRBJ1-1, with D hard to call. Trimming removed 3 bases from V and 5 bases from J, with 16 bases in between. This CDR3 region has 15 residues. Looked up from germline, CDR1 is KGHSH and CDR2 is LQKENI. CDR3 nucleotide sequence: TGTGCCAGCTCACCGGGGAACGGAGGGAGGACTGAAGCTTTCTTT. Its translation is CASSPGNGGRTEAFF.

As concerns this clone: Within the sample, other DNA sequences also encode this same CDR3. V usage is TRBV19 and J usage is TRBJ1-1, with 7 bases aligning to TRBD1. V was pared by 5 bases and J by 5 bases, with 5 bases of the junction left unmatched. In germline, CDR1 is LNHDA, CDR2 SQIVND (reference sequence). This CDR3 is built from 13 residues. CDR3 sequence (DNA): TGTGCCAGTAGTCCCAACAGGGGTACTGAAGCTTTCTTT. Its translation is CASSPNRGTEAFF. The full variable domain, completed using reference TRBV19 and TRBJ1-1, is DGGITQSPKYLFRKEGQNVTLSCEQNLNHDAMYWYRQDPGQGLRLIYYSQIVNDFQKGDIAEGYSVSREKKESFPLTVTSAQKNPTAFYLCASSPNRGTEAFFGQGTRLTVV.

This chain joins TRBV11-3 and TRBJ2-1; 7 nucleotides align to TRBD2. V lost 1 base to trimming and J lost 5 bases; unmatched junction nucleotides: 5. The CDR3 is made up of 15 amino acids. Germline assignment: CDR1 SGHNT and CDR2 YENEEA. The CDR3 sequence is CASSLGRTRNNEQFF. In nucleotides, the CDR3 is TGTGCCAGCAGCTTAGGTCGGACTAGAAACAATGAGCAGTTCTTC.

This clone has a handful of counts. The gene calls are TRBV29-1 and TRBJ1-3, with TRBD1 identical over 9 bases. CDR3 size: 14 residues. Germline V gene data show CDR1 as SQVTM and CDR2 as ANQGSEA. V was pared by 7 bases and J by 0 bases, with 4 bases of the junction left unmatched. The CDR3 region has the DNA TGCAGCGCGGGACAGGGCCACTCTGGAAACACCATATATTTT. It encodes CSAGQGHSGNTIYF.

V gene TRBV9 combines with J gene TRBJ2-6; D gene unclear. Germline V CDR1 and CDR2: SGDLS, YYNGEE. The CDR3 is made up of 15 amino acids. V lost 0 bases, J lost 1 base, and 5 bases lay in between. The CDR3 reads CASSVDGSGANVLTF. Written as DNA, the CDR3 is TGTGCCAGCAGCGTAGACGGTTCTGGGGCCAACGTCCTGACTTTC.

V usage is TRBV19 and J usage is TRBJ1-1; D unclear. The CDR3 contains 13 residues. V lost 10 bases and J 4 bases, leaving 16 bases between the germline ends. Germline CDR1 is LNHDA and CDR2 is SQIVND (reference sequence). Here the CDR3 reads CATAPLVTTEAFF. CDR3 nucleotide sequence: TGTGCCACTGCCCCCCTAGTTACCACTGAAGCTTTCTTT.

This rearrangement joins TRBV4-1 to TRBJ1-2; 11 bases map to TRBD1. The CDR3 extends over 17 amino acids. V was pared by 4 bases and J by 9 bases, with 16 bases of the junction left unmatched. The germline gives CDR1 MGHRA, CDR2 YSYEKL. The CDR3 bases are TGCGCCAGCAGCCCCTTGGACAGGGGGCACTCTAGGGGAAGCTACACCTTC. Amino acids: CASSPLDRGHSRGSYTF.

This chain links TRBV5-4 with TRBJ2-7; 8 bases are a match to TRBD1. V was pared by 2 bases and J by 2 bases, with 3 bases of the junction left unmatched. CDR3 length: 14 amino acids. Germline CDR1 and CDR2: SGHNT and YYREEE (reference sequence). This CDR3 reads CASSFTGGTYEQYF. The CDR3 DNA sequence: TGTGCCAGCAGCTTTACAGGGGGAACCTACGAGCAGTACTTC.

The CDR3 reads CASSFQIYYEQYF. The CDR3 DNA is TGTGCCAGTAGTTTCCAGATTTACTACGAGCAGTACTTC. The chain couples TRBV19 to TRBJ2-7; D is uncertain. The germline gives CDR1 LNHDA, CDR2 SQIVND (reference sequence). V gave up 5 bases and J gave up 3 bases, with 11 bases separating them. This CDR3 comprises 13 residues.

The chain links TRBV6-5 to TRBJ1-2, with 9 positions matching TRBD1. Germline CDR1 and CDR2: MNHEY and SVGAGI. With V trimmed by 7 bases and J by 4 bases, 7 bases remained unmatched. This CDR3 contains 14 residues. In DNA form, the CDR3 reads TGTGCCAGCACCTCGGGACAGGGAGGCTATGGCTACACCTTC. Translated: CASTSGQGGYGYTF.

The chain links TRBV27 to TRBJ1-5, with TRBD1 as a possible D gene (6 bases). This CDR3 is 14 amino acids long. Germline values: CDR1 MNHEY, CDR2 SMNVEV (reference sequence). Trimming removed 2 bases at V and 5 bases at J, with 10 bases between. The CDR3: CASSLRGGYQPQHF. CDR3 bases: TGTGCCAGCAGTTTAAGGGGGGGCTATCAGCCCCAGCATTTT.

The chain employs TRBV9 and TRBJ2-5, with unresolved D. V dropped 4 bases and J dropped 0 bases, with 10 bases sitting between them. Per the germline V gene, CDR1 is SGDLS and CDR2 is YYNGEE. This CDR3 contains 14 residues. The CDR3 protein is CASSPGGYQETQYF. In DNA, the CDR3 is TGTGCCAGCAGCCCGGGTGGGTACCAAGAGACCCAGTACTTC.

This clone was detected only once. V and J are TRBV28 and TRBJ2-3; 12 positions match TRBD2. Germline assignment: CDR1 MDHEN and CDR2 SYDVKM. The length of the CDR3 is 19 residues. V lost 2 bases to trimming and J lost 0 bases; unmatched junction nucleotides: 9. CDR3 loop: CASSLTTSGGFSSTDTQYF. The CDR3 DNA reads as TGTGCCAGCAGTTTAACCACTAGCGGGGGGTTCTCTAGCACAGATACGCAGTATTTT.

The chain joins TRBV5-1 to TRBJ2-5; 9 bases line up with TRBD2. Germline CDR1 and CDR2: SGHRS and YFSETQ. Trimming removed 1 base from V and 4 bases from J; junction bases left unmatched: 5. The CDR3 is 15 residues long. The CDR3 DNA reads TGCGCCAGCAGCTTGACCGGGACTAGCCTAGAGACCCAGTACTTC. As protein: CASSLTGTSLETQYF.

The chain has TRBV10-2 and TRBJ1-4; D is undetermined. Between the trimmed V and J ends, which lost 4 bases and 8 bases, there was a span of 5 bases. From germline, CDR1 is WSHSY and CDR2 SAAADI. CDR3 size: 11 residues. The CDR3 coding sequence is TGCGCCAGCAGTGGCGGCGAAAAACTGTTTTTT. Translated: CASSGGEKLFF.

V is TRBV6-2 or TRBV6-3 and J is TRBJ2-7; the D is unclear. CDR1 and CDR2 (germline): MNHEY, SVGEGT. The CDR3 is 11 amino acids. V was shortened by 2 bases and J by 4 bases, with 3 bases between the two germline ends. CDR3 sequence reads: CASSYLYEQYF. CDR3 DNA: TGTGCCAGCAGTTACCTTTACGAGCAGTACTTC.

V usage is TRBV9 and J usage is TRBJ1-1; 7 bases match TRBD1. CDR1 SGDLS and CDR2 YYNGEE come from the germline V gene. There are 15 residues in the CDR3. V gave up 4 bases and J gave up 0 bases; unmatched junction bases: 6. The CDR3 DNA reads TGTGCCAGCAGCCCGATGACAGGGATGAACACTGAAGCTTTCTTT. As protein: CASSPMTGMNTEAFF.

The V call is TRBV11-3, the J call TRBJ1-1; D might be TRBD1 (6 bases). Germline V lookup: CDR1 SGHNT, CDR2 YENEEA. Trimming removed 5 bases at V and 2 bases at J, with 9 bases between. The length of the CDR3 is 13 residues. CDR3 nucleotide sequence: TGTGCCAGCAGCCCGACAGGAAACACTGAAGCTTTCTTT. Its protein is CASSPTGNTEAFF.

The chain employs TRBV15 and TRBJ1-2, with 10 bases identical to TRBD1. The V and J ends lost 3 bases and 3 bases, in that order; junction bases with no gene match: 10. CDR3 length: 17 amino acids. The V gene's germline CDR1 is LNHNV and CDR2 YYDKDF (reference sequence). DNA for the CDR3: TGTGCCACCAGCAGTAGGGGACAGGGGTCCCCCTACTATGGCTACACCTTC. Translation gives CATSSRGQGSPYYGYTF. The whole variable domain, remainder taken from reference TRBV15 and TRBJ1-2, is DAMVIQNPRYQVTQFGKPVTLSCSQTLNHNVMYWYQQKSSQAPKLLFHYYDKDFNNEADTPDNFQSRRPNTSFCFLDIRSPGLGDTAMYLCATSSRGQGSPYYGYTFGSGTRLTVV.

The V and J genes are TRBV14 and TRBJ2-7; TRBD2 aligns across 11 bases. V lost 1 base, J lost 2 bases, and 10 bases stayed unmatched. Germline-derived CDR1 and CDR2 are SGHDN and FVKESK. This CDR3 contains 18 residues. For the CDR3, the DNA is TGTGCCAGCAGCCAAGTTGGGATTATAGCGGGGGGGGCCTACGAGCAGTACTTC. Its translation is CASSQVGIIAGGAYEQYF. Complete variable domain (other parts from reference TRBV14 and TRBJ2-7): EAGVTQFPSHSVIEKGQTVTLRCDPISGHDNLYWYRRVMGKEIKFLLHFVKESKQDESGMPNNRFLAERTGGTYSTLKVQPAELEDSGVYFCASSQVGIIAGGAYEQYFGPGTRLTVT.

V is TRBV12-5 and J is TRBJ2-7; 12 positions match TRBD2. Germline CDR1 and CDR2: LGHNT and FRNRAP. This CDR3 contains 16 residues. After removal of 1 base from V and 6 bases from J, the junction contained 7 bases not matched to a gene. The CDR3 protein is CASGLGGLAGGSEQYF. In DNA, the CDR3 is TGTGCTAGTGGTTTGGGAGGCCTAGCGGGGGGGAGCGAGCAGTACTTC.

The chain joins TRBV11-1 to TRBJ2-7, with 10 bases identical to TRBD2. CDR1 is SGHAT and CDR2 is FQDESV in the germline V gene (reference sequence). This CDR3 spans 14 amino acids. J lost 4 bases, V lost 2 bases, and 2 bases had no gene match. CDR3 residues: CASSLTSGAYEQYF. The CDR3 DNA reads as TGTGCCAGCAGCTTAACTAGCGGGGCGTACGAGCAGTACTTC.

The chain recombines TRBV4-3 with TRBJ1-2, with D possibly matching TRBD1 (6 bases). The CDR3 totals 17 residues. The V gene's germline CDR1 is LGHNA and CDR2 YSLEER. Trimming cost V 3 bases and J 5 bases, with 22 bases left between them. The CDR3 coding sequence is TGCGCCAGCAGCCAGAATGGGGGGGGGCAGGGCCTTTATGGCTACACCTTC. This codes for CASSQNGGGQGLYGYTF.

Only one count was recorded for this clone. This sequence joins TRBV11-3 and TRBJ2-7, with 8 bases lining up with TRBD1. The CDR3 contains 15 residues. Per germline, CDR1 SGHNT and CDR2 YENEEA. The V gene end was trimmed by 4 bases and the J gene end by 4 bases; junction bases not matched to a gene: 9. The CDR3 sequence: CASSSGPQGAYEQYF. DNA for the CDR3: TGTGCCAGCAGCTCTGGACCTCAGGGGGCTTACGAGCAGTACTTC.